One and the same sample provided the 28 T cell receptor beta chains below, sequenced in a study of cytomegalovirus exposure and HLA in healthy donors. The PCR made use of 60 Vbeta and 13 Jbeta primers. The data were produced by immunoSEQ multiplex PCR, yet TCRdb's version contains in-frame clones alone and is incomplete. Of under 200,000 clones in the sample, around four fifths were seen once. Source material: PBMCs. The receptor set was obtained from a man aged 25 to 40 in good health and CMV-seronegative.

This chain uses TRBV6-5 with TRBJ2-1, with 7 bases that match TRBD2. From germline, CDR1 is MNHEY and CDR2 SVGAGI. This CDR3 spans 16 amino acids. J was trimmed by 4 bases and V by 0 bases; bases with no gene match: 6. The DNA for the CDR3 is TGTGCCAGCAGTTACTCCTCCAGCGGGGCGTACAATGAGCAGTTCTTC. Translated: CASSYSSSGAYNEQFF.

The chain is built from TRBV7-6 and TRBJ2-5; D not certain. Trimming removed 2 bases from V and 4 bases from J, with 8 bases in between. This CDR3 has 13 residues. Germline V gene data show CDR1 as SGHVS and CDR2 as FNYEAQ. The CDR3: CASSLFSRETQYF. CDR3 coding DNA: TGTGCCAGCAGCTTATTCAGTCGAGAGACCCAGTACTTC.

The genes are TRBV10-2 and TRBJ2-2; D is unresolved. The germline CDR1 and CDR2 sequences are WSHSY and SAAADI. The CDR3 is made up of 16 amino acids. The V gene lost 4 bases and the J gene lost 1 base, with 13 bases spanning the gap. CDR3 residues: CASSGKELGNTGELFF. The CDR3, as DNA: TGCGCCAGCAGTGGGAAGGAGCTGGGGAACACCGGGGAGCTGTTTTTT.

This chain connects TRBV10-3 to TRBJ2-3, with a possible D match to TRBD2 (6 bases). Trimming stripped 4 bases from V and 2 bases from J, with 13 bases between. The CDR3 totals 15 residues. Per the germline V gene, CDR1 is ENHRY and CDR2 is SYGVKD. The CDR3, as DNA: TGTGCCATCAGTGGATTTAGCGGAAACACAGATACGCAGTATTTT. This codes for CAISGFSGNTDTQYF.

The genes are TRBV19 and TRBJ2-5, with 7 nucleotides matching TRBD1. V trimming: 7 bases; J trimming: 5 bases; junction bases outside the gene matches: 10. The germline V gene encodes CDR1 LNHDA and CDR2 SQIVND (reference sequence). There are 14 residues in the CDR3. The CDR3: CASTWDSQGETQYF. The CDR3, as DNA: TGTGCCAGTACCTGGGACAGTCAGGGGGAGACCCAGTACTTC.

In this sample, this clone turned up a few times. This chain uses TRBV10-3 with TRBJ2-5; D possibly corresponds to TRBD2 (6 bases). With 7 bases removed from V and 5 bases from J, the gap between germline ends came to 17 bases. The CDR3 is 14 amino acids. Germline CDR1 ENHRY, CDR2 SYGVKD. Here the CDR3 DNA reads TGTGCCATCAAACCAATAGCGGAGCAGGAGACCCAGTACTTC. This codes for CAIKPIAEQETQYF.

This chain links TRBV5-6 with TRBJ2-3, with a possible D match to TRBD2 (6 bases). The CDR3 totals 16 residues. V was cut by 4 bases and J by 4 bases, with 19 bases left in between. Germline V gene lookup returns CDR1 SGHDT and CDR2 YYEEEE. CDR3 in amino acids: CASSGGTRARADTQYF. In nucleotides, the CDR3 is TGTGCCAGCAGCGGGGGGACGAGGGCTCGGGCAGATACGCAGTATTTT.

The V and J genes are TRBV30 and TRBJ1-1; 8 bases agree with TRBD1. The CDR3 extends over 14 amino acids. In germline, CDR1 is GTSNPN, CDR2 SVGIG (reference sequence). J was trimmed by 11 bases and V by 4 bases; bases with no gene match: 15. The CDR3 sequence is CAWKTGQAPIGAFF. DNA for the CDR3: TGTGCCTGGAAAACGGGACAGGCGCCCATTGGGGCTTTCTTT.

The gene calls are TRBV5-5 and TRBJ1-5, with TRBD1 matching over 9 bases. The germline CDR1 and CDR2 sequences are SGHKS and YYEKEE (reference sequence). The ends lost 3 bases at V and 9 bases at J; junction bases unmatched: 7. The CDR3 has 14 amino acids. The CDR3 bases are TGTGCCAGCAGCTCTATGGACAGGGGAGGGCCCCAGCATTTT. Protein sequence: CASSSMDRGGPQHF.

The rearrangement links TRBV11-2 to TRBJ2-2; 8 bases are a match to TRBD1. CDR1 is SGHAT and CDR2 is FQNNGV in the germline V gene. The V segment lost 3 bases and the J segment 1 base; nucleotides outside the gene matches: 7. The CDR3 sequence is 17 residues long. The CDR3 region is CASSFRLGQVNTGELFF. The CDR3 bases are TGTGCCAGCAGCTTCCGGCTGGGACAGGTGAACACCGGGGAGCTGTTTTTT.

The V call is TRBV2, the J call TRBJ1-5; 7 nucleotides line up with TRBD1. CDR1 and CDR2 from the germline V gene are SNHLY and FYNNEI. This CDR3 region has 15 residues. V lost 11 bases to trimming and J lost 0 bases; unmatched junction nucleotides: 10. The CDR3 DNA reads as TGTGCCGCAGGGGGTCAGGGCTATAGCAATCAGCCCCAGCATTTT. Its protein is CAAGGQGYSNQPQHF.

The chain recombines TRBV30 with TRBJ2-5, with TRBD2 matching 8 bases. Trimming cost V 4 bases and J 3 bases; bases outside gene matches: 10. The germline CDR1 and CDR2 sequences are GTSNPN and SVGIG (reference sequence). The length of the CDR3 is 15 residues. CDR3 residues: CAWTGNKAGEETQYF. The CDR3 DNA is TGTGCCTGGACAGGAAATAAAGCGGGAGAAGAGACCCAGTACTTC.

The chain employs TRBV5-6 and TRBJ2-7; a weak D match, TRBD2 (6 bases). The V end lost 0 bases, the J end lost 2 bases, and 15 bases lay between the germline ends. The CDR3 covers 16 residues. CDR1 is SGHDT, CDR2 YYEEEE, per germline. The CDR3 DNA reads TGTGCCAGCAGCTTGGGCGCGGGAACGAGGGCCTACGAGCAGTACTTC. Amino acids: CASSLGAGTRAYEQYF.

This chain uses TRBV5-5 with TRBJ2-2; D gene uncertain. CDR1 is SGHKS, CDR2 YYEKEE, per germline (reference sequence). The CDR3 is made up of 15 amino acids. The V end lost 2 bases, the J end lost 6 bases, and 14 bases lay between the germline ends. For the CDR3, the DNA is TGTGCCAGCAGCTTATACATGCAGGTTCCCGGGGAGCTGTTTTTT. This sequence encodes CASSLYMQVPGELFF.

This rearrangement joins TRBV5-1 to TRBJ2-1, with D maybe TRBD1 (6 bases). CDR3 length: 16 amino acids. The V end was cut by 5 bases, the J end by 8 bases, with 23 bases between. CDR1 SGHRS and CDR2 YFSETQ come from the germline V gene. CDR3 residues: CASRGSGTTTNHEQFF. Here the CDR3 DNA reads TGCGCCAGCAGGGGGTCCGGGACAACTACCAACCATGAGCAGTTCTTC. The full variable domain, rest sourced from reference TRBV5-1 and TRBJ2-1, is KAGVTQTPRYLIKTRGQQVTLSCSPISGHRSVSWYQQTPGQGLQFLFEYFSETQRNKGNFPGRFSGRQFSNSRSEMNVSTLELGDSALYLCASRGSGTTTNHEQFFGPGTRLTVL.

The rearrangement uses TRBV9 and TRBJ1-2, with D hard to call. Trimming took off 2 bases at V and 2 bases at J, with 7 bases between the two ends. The CDR3 length is 13 residues. Germline V gene sequence: CDR1 SGDLS, CDR2 YYNGEE. CDR3 amino acids: CASSVGGNYGYTF. CDR3 nucleotides: TGTGCCAGCAGCGTCGGAGGGAACTATGGCTACACCTTC.

V usage is TRBV11-2 and J usage is TRBJ1-5; 9 bases are a match to TRBD1. The CDR3 contains 19 residues. Germline CDR1 SGHAT, CDR2 FQNNGV. V was clipped by 5 bases and J by 3 bases; unmatched bases: 17. The CDR3 sequence: CASSPRDRVPLATNQPQHF. CDR3 DNA sequence: TGTGCCAGCAGCCCCCGGGACAGGGTTCCCCTAGCTACCAATCAGCCCCAGCATTTT.

The chain has TRBV6-6 and TRBJ2-2; no definite D call. The CDR3 contains 14 residues. The germline gives CDR1 MNHNY, CDR2 SVGAGI (reference sequence). V lost 6 bases to trimming and J lost 4 bases, with 12 bases between them. CDR3 nucleotides: TGTGCCAGCAGCCCCGTGTTCGGCACCGGGGAGCTGTTTTTT. Protein product: CASSPVFGTGELFF.

The chain combines TRBV27 with TRBJ2-1; weak D call: TRBD1 (5 bases). CDR3 length: 13 amino acids. Per germline, CDR1 MNHEY and CDR2 SMNVEV (reference sequence). Trimming shortened V by 3 bases and J by 6 bases, and 9 bases separated the two germline ends. The CDR3 DNA reads as TGTGCCAGCAGTTTCATTGGGGCCAATGAGCAGTTCTTC. Translated: CASSFIGANEQFF.

V usage is TRBV4-1 and J usage is TRBJ2-7; TRBD2 matches at 10 bases. J was trimmed by 0 bases and V by 4 bases; bases with no gene match: 6. Looked up from germline, CDR1 is MGHRA and CDR2 is YSYEKL. The CDR3 contains 16 residues. The CDR3 loop reads CASSLLAGGLSYEQYF. The CDR3 coding sequence is TGCGCCAGCAGCCTATTAGCGGGAGGCCTCTCCTACGAGCAGTACTTC.

This clone showed up just once. V is TRBV6-1 and J is TRBJ1-4; 9 bases map to TRBD1. Germline lookup yields CDR1 MNHNS and CDR2 SASEGT. Germline trimming cut 7 bases from V and 5 bases from J; bases unmatched to any gene: 5. CDR3 length: 14 amino acids. The CDR3 sequence is CASNRQGGNEKLFF. The CDR3 coding sequence is TGTGCCAGCAACCGACAGGGGGGGAATGAAAAACTGTTTTTT.

J is TRBJ2-5 and V is TRBV30; a possible D gene is TRBD1 (6 bases). The germline gives CDR1 GTSNPN, CDR2 SVGIG (reference sequence). V was pared by 4 bases and J by 5 bases, with 11 bases between. The CDR3 loop spans 12 amino acids. CDR3 in amino acids: CAWTDRRETQYF. The CDR3 DNA reads TGTGCCTGGACAGACAGGAGGGAGACCCAGTACTTC.

V and J are TRBV7-9 and TRBJ1-6; the match to TRBD1 covers 7 bases. Unmatched junction bases numbered 13, after V lost 7 bases and J lost 10 bases. This CDR3 region has 15 residues. Looked up from germline, CDR1 is SEHNR and CDR2 is FQNEAQ (reference sequence). The CDR3 sequence: CASTKTGTEVSPLHF. In DNA form, the CDR3 reads TGTGCCAGCACCAAGACCGGGACAGAGGTCTCACCCCTCCACTTT.

J is TRBJ2-1 and V is TRBV7-2, with 10 nucleotides matching TRBD2. Trimming at V came to 5 bases and at J to 4 bases, leaving 8 bases not matched to a gene. CDR1 and CDR2 (germline): SGHTA, FQGNSA. There are 16 residues in the CDR3. CDR3 region: CASSRTGTSVYNEQFF. The DNA for the CDR3 is TGTGCCAGCAGCCGGACCGGGACTAGCGTATACAATGAGCAGTTCTTC.

This clone appeared once. The chain employs TRBV9 and TRBJ2-2; D perhaps matches TRBD2 (6 bases). There are 15 residues in the CDR3. V gave up 0 bases and J gave up 4 bases, with 10 bases separating them. Germline loops: CDR1 SGDLS, CDR2 YYNGEE. The CDR3 coding sequence is TGTGCCAGCAGCGTAGCGGGGGTCTCCACCGGGGAGCTGTTTTTT. Residues: CASSVAGVSTGELFF.

The chain uses TRBV7-3 and TRBJ2-1; a weak D match, TRBD2 (6 bases). Germline V gives CDR1 SGHTA, CDR2 FQGTGA. The CDR3 length is 14 residues. Trimming took 5 bases from V and 4 from J, leaving 12 bases between them. The CDR3 DNA sequence: TGTGCCAGCAGCCAGGGACTCTCTTACAATGAGCAGTTCTTC. It specifies CASSQGLSYNEQFF.

The chain joins TRBV15 to TRBJ2-1; D gene ambiguous. Germline V gene data show CDR1 as LNHNV and CDR2 as YYDKDF (reference sequence). The CDR3 runs to 14 residues. V lost 1 base and J lost 11, with 15 bases in between. The CDR3 region has the DNA TGTGCCACCAGCAGAGTCCTAGGAGAAGTCCAGCAGTTCTTC. It translates to CATSRVLGEVQQFF.

The chain joins TRBV11-2 to TRBJ2-1; TRBD2 might be the D (7 bases). Deletions cut 7 bases from V and 9 bases from J, with 25 bases between. The CDR3 contains 16 residues. The germline V gene encodes CDR1 SGHAT and CDR2 FQNNGV. Written as DNA, the CDR3 is TGTGCCAGCACATTGGGGGGGGCTAGTATTTTAGGTGAGCAGTTCTTC. Its translation: CASTLGGASILGEQFF. Full variable domain (outside the CDR3, taken from reference TRBV11-2 and TRBJ2-1): EAGVAQSPRYKIIEKRQSVAFWCNPISGHATLYWYQQILGQGPKLLIQFQNNGVVDDSQLPKDRFSAERLKGVDSTLKIQPAKLEDSAVYLCASTLGGASILGEQFFGPGTRLTVL.